This TCR beta chain was identified in a study of Ad26.COV2.S vaccination and SARS-CoV-2 variants. For the study at large: Enrollment placed the donor in the COV1001 Ad26.COV2.S trial arm. Ad26.COV2.S, an intramuscular injection, was given once or twice 56 days apart.

Clones were read by immunoSEQ multiplex PCR, and TCRdb kept only the in-frame ones, dropping some. The sample lists approximately 480,000 clones; around 88% were seen once. As to this clone: Its antigen is as yet unknown.

Findings of the study overall: Analytic work on TCR breadth and depth might have understated the full extent of total T cell responses.

Germline CDR1 and CDR2: MNHEY and SVGEGT. This CDR3 region has 19 residues. Trimming cost V 5 bases and J 0 bases, with 23 bases left between them. The treatment here: about 20 received Ad26.COV2.S at low or high dose, single or two shots; about 5 received placebo; per-sample allocation not given. It was on day 63 after the first vaccine or placebo injection that samples were taken. The TCR sequence derives from a person between 18 and 59 years old who received the Ad26.COV2.S COVID-19 vaccine or a placebo. V and J are TRBV6-2 or TRBV6-3 and TRBJ2-1; D is ambiguous. This sample comprised peripheral blood, obtained in a trial of Ad26.COV2.S vaccine versus placebo. DNA of the CDR3: TGTGCCAGCAGTGCCGGACCTCGACGGGCGGTAAGCTCCTACAATGAGCAGTTCTTC. Amino acid sequence: CASSAGPRRAVSSYNEQFF.